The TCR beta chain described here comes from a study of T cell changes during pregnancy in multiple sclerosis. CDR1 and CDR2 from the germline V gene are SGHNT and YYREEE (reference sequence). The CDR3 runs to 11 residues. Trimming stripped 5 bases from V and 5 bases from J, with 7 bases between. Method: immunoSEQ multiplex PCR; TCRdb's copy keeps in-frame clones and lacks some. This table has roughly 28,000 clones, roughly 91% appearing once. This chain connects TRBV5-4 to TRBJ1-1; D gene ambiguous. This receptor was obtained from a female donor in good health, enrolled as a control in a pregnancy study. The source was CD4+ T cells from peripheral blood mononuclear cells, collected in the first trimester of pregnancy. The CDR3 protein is CASSSQTEAFF. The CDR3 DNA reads TGTGCCAGCAGTTCACAAACTGAAGCTTTCTTT. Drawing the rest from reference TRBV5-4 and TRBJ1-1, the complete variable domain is ETGVTQSPTHLIKTRGQQVTLRCSSQSGHNTVSWYQQALGQGPQFIFQYYREEENGRGNFPPRFSGLQFPNYSSELNVNALELDDSALYLCASSSQTEAFFGQGTRLTVV.